These 25 T cell receptor beta chains were sequenced from one sample in a study of cytomegalovirus exposure and HLA in healthy donors. Use of 60 Vbeta and 13 Jbeta primers characterized the PCR. Method: immunoSEQ multiplex PCR; TCRdb's copy keeps in-frame clones and lacks some. The table records 110,000 to 150,000 clones, around 80% of them present only once. Sequences were obtained from PBMCs. The receptors were sampled from a woman aged 60-70 years in good health and CMV-seropositive.

Here the CDR3 reads CASSPIAGGWDNEQFF. The CDR3, as DNA: TGTGCCAGCAGCCCTATAGCGGGAGGGTGGGACAATGAGCAGTTCTTC. V is TRBV9 and J is TRBJ2-1, with 11 bases matching TRBD2. With 4 bases clipped from V and 5 bases from J, the junction kept 8 bases outside the gene matches. Germline CDR1 SGDLS, CDR2 YYNGEE. This CDR3 has 16 residues.

This rearrangement joins TRBV19 to TRBJ2-1; TRBD1 agrees at 7 bases. V lost 6 bases and J lost 2; bases outside the gene matches: 4. Germline assignment: CDR1 LNHDA and CDR2 SQIVND (reference sequence). CDR3 size: 14 residues. CDR3 protein: CASRPTGPYNEQFF. Here the CDR3 DNA reads TGTGCCAGTAGACCGACAGGGCCCTACAATGAGCAGTTCTTC.

The chain recombines TRBV6-6 with TRBJ1-2, with 10 bases lining up with TRBD1. The CDR3 contains 14 residues. CDR1 is MNHNY and CDR2 is SVGAGI in the germline V gene (reference sequence). Trimming cost V 4 bases and J 8 bases; bases outside gene matches: 7. The CDR3 reads CASSFDGTGVGYTF. The DNA for the CDR3 is TGTGCCAGCAGTTTCGACGGGACAGGGGTCGGCTACACCTTC.

This rearrangement joins TRBV2 to TRBJ2-3; 11 bases align to TRBD2. The germline gives CDR1 SNHLY, CDR2 FYNNEI. CDR3 length: 16 amino acids. The V and J ends lost 7 bases and 0 bases, in that order; junction bases with no gene match: 6. The CDR3 DNA reads as TGTGCCAGCACCTGGGGACTAGCGGACAGCACAGATACGCAGTATTTT. Encoded protein: CASTWGLADSTDTQYF.

The J gene is TRBJ1-1, the V gene TRBV6-5; the D gene is possibly TRBD1 (5 bases). V was trimmed by 0 bases and J by 5 bases, leaving 13 bases between them. Per the germline V gene, CDR1 is MNHEY and CDR2 is SVGAGI. The CDR3 has 15 residues. The CDR3 loop reads CASSYSAGPRTEAFF. CDR3 bases: TGTGCCAGCAGTTACTCGGCGGGGCCGCGTACTGAAGCTTTCTTT.

The V gene is TRBV18, the J gene TRBJ2-7; 12 nucleotides align to TRBD2. The CDR3 is 15 residues long. Trimming at V came to 0 bases and at J to 7 bases, leaving 4 bases not matched to a gene. The germline gives CDR1 KGHSH, CDR2 LQKENI. The CDR3 reads CASSPPGLAGEEQYF. CDR3 bases: TGTGCCAGCTCACCACCGGGACTAGCGGGTGAAGAGCAGTACTTC.

The V gene is TRBV7-2, the J gene TRBJ2-3, with D possibly TRBD2 on 6 matching bases. Per germline, CDR1 SGHTA and CDR2 FQGNSA. V was clipped by 1 base and J by 5 bases, with 10 bases between them. CDR3 length: 14 amino acids. CDR3 protein: CASSLGGGKDTQYF. In DNA, the CDR3 is TGTGCCAGCAGCTTAGGGGGAGGTAAAGATACGCAGTATTTT.

The chain joins TRBV7-3 to TRBJ2-3; D possibly corresponds to TRBD2 (5 bases). CDR1 is SGHTA and CDR2 is FQGTGA in the germline V gene. The CDR3 extends over 14 amino acids. Trimming took off 2 bases at V and 4 bases at J, with 10 bases between the two ends. This CDR3 reads CASSLLGVADTQYF. In DNA form, the CDR3 reads TGTGCCAGCAGCTTATTGGGAGTGGCAGATACGCAGTATTTT.

The chain couples TRBV25-1 to TRBJ1-4; 7 bases map to TRBD1. The CDR3 is 15 residues long. From germline, CDR1 is MGHDK and CDR2 SYGVNS. With 1 base clipped from V and 5 bases from J, the junction kept 4 bases outside the gene matches. CDR3 sequence: CASSEWGQQNEKLFF. The CDR3 DNA reads as TGTGCCAGCAGTGAATGGGGACAGCAAAATGAAAAACTGTTTTTT.

This clone occurred a few times. The chain employs TRBV28 and TRBJ1-1, with TRBD1 identical over 8 bases. V lost 6 bases to trimming and J lost 7 bases; unmatched junction nucleotides: 7. Germline CDR1 MDHEN, CDR2 SYDVKM. The CDR3 consists of 13 residues. The CDR3 is CASRGQGWGEAFF. DNA of the CDR3: TGTGCCAGCAGAGGACAGGGATGGGGTGAAGCTTTCTTT. Drawing the rest from reference TRBV28 and TRBJ1-1, the complete variable domain is DVKVTQSSRYLVKRTGEKVFLECVQDMDHENMFWYRQDPGLGLRLIYFSYDVKMKEKGDIPEGYSVSREKKERFSLILESASTNQTSMYLCASRGQGWGEAFFGQGTRLTVV.

Worth noting for this clone: The same CDR3 arises from other DNA sequences in this sample as well. The gene calls are TRBV5-1 and TRBJ2-5; 9 bases agree with TRBD1. With V trimmed by 4 bases and J by 5 bases, 9 bases remained unmatched. The CDR3 has 15 amino acids. Germline V gene sequence: CDR1 SGHRS, CDR2 YFSETQ. CDR3 region: CASSSRQGDGETQYF. CDR3 DNA sequence: TGCGCCAGCAGCAGTCGACAGGGGGACGGTGAGACCCAGTACTTC. Drawing the rest from reference TRBV5-1 and TRBJ2-5, the complete variable domain is KAGVTQTPRYLIKTRGQQVTLSCSPISGHRSVSWYQQTPGQGLQFLFEYFSETQRNKGNFPGRFSGRQFSNSRSEMNVSTLELGDSALYLCASSSRQGDGETQYFGPGTRLLVL.

This rearrangement joins TRBV5-1 to TRBJ2-7; 7 nucleotides align to TRBD1. The CDR3 is made up of 12 amino acids. Trimming took 3 bases from V and 7 from J; bases not matched to a gene: 4. Germline V CDR1 and CDR2: SGHRS, YFSETQ. The CDR3, as DNA: TGCGCCAGCAGCTCAGAGACAGGGGAGCAGTACTTC. As protein: CASSSETGEQYF. Using reference TRBV5-1 and TRBJ2-7 for the parts outside the CDR3, the full variable domain is KAGVTQTPRYLIKTRGQQVTLSCSPISGHRSVSWYQQTPGQGLQFLFEYFSETQRNKGNFPGRFSGRQFSNSRSEMNVSTLELGDSALYLCASSSETGEQYFGPGTRLTVT.

The rearrangement uses TRBV5-1 and TRBJ2-3, with 8 bases lining up with TRBD2. Germline V gene lookup returns CDR1 SGHRS and CDR2 YFSETQ. This CDR3 contains 16 residues. J was trimmed by 0 bases and V by 6 bases; bases with no gene match: 9. DNA of the CDR3: TGCGCCAGCACCCGGGAGGGGCGGGAGAGCACAGATACGCAGTATTTT. Translation: CASTREGRESTDTQYF. Full variable domain (outside the CDR3, taken from reference TRBV5-1 and TRBJ2-3): KAGVTQTPRYLIKTRGQQVTLSCSPISGHRSVSWYQQTPGQGLQFLFEYFSETQRNKGNFPGRFSGRQFSNSRSEMNVSTLELGDSALYLCASTREGRESTDTQYFGPGTRLTVL.

CDR3 DNA sequence: TGTGCCATCAGTGAGTCGGGGGCGGCAGTTTTGAACACTGAAGCTTTCTTT. It encodes CAISESGAAVLNTEAFF. The chain recombines TRBV10-3 with TRBJ1-1; TRBD1 might be the D (6 bases). CDR1 ENHRY and CDR2 SYGVKD come from the germline V gene. Trimming shortened V by 0 bases and J by 0 bases, and 14 bases separated the two germline ends. This CDR3 is built from 17 residues.

The rearrangement joins TRBV11-2 to TRBJ1-2; 7 nucleotides match TRBD1. This CDR3 has 14 amino acids. CDR1 and CDR2 (germline): SGHAT, FQNNGV. The junction had 1 base not matched to a gene; V was cut back by 1 base and J by 2 bases. The CDR3 DNA follows: TGTGCCAGCAGCTTAGTGGGACAGAACTATGGCTACACCTTC. Translation gives CASSLVGQNYGYTF.

The CDR3 DNA sequence: TGTGCCAGCAAGGACAGGGGGACAGATACGCAGTATTTT. Its protein is CASKDRGTDTQYF. This chain uses TRBV2 with TRBJ2-3; TRBD1 matches 10 bases. The CDR3 has 13 amino acids. Trimming took 7 bases from V and 3 from J; bases not matched to a gene: 1. CDR1 and CDR2 from the germline V gene are SNHLY and FYNNEI.

The chain employs TRBV27 and TRBJ2-1, with 10 bases lining up with TRBD2. Germline lookup yields CDR1 MNHEY and CDR2 SMNVEV (reference sequence). The CDR3 loop spans 16 amino acids. The J segment lost 10 bases and the V segment lost 5 bases, leaving 14 bases of the junction unmatched. The CDR3 sequence is CASSASSGGSRREQFF. In nucleotides, the CDR3 is TGTGCCAGCAGTGCCTCTAGCGGGGGCTCAAGGAGGGAGCAGTTCTTC.

This clone showed up just a few times. This sequence joins TRBV9 and TRBJ2-1, with 9 bases aligning to TRBD2. The ends lost 0 bases at V and 10 bases at J; junction bases unmatched: 11. The CDR3 is 16 residues long. Germline CDR1 reads SGDLS; CDR2 reads YYNGEE. The CDR3 region has the DNA TGTGCCAGCAGCGTAGGGGGATTAGCGGGAGTACGGGAGCAGTTCTTC. It codes for CASSVGGLAGVREQFF.

The chain carries TRBV28 and TRBJ2-7; maybe TRBD1 (6 bases). Trimming pared 7 bases from V and 3 bases from J, leaving 13 bases between. The germline gives CDR1 MDHEN, CDR2 SYDVKM. The CDR3 has 13 residues. CDR3: CASNRELGYEQYF. The DNA for the CDR3 is TGTGCCAGCAACAGGGAGCTGGGCTACGAGCAGTACTTC.

This clone was counted a single time. The gene calls are TRBV9 and TRBJ2-3; D is perhaps TRBD2 (5 bases). Germline CDR1 is SGDLS and CDR2 is YYNGEE. This CDR3 spans 15 amino acids. The V gene lost 3 bases and the J gene lost 1 base, with 12 bases spanning the gap. In nucleotides, the CDR3 is TGTGCCAGCAGCGCCCCTAGCAGCGGCACAGATACGCAGTATTTT. This translates into CASSAPSSGTDTQYF.

This clone has just one count. The CDR3 DNA reads TGTGCCAGTTGGGGACAGTTGAACACTGAAGCTTTCTTT. Its translation is CASWGQLNTEAFF. The chain couples TRBV19 to TRBJ1-1, with TRBD1 identical over 7 bases. Germline V gives CDR1 LNHDA, CDR2 SQIVND (reference sequence). J lost 0 bases, V lost 8 bases, and 3 bases had no gene match. The CDR3 has 13 residues.

The chain recombines TRBV7-2 with TRBJ2-7; possible D gene TRBD1, 6 bases. V gave up 3 bases and J gave up 7 bases, with 19 bases separating them. Germline lookup yields CDR1 SGHTA and CDR2 FQGNSA. This CDR3 has 15 residues. CDR3 bases: TGTGCCAGCAGCTTGCAGACAGGCCGCGGTGATGAGCAGTACTTC. Residues: CASSLQTGRGDEQYF. Filled out from reference TRBV7-2 and TRBJ2-7, the complete variable domain reads GAGVSQSPSNKVTEKGKDVELRCDPISGHTALYWYRQSLGQGLEFLIYFQGNSAPDKSGLPSDRFSAERTGGSVSTLTIQRTQQEDSAVYLCASSLQTGRGDEQYFGPGTRLTVT.

This sequence joins TRBV18 and TRBJ2-1; 13 bases are shared with TRBD2. This CDR3 has 14 amino acids. Germline values: CDR1 KGHSH, CDR2 LQKENI. Trimming cost V 8 bases and J 9 bases; bases outside gene matches: 7. The CDR3 DNA sequence: TGTGCCAGCACAGGACTAGCGGGGGCGTTTGAGCAGTTCTTC. Amino acids: CASTGLAGAFEQFF.

This chain joins TRBV6-1 and TRBJ2-7; 8 bases agree with TRBD1. CDR1 and CDR2 from the germline V gene are MNHNS and SASEGT. V was clipped by 4 bases and J by 2 bases; unmatched bases: 7. This CDR3 comprises 15 residues. CDR3 sequence (DNA): TGTGCCAGCAGTGGCCGGGACAGGCTAGCCTACGAGCAGTACTTC. The encoded protein is CASSGRDRLAYEQYF.

The V and J genes are TRBV20-1 and TRBJ2-3; D remains ambiguous. V was pared by 3 bases and J by 4 bases, with 5 bases between. Germline V gene sequence: CDR1 DFQATT, CDR2 SNEGSKA (reference sequence). This CDR3 comprises 11 residues. DNA of the CDR3: TGCAGTGCTAGCCTACCAGATACGCAGTATTTT. This encodes CSASLPDTQYF.